This T cell receptor beta chain was observed in a study of blood T cells in healthy people across ages. Staff drew roughly 10 milliliters of peripheral blood from each donor. PBMCs were isolated at a quantity of at least 7 million per sample. Each sample yielded at least 5 micrograms of PBMC total RNA. V lost 4 bases, J lost 2 bases, and 16 bases lay in between. The length of the CDR3 is 15 residues. Germline CDR1 SGHRS, CDR2 YFSETQ. A second roughly 6 to 11 cycle PCR used barcoded and J-beta primers. Tagging of each cDNA molecule was performed by a template-switch adaptor with 12 random nucleotides. TCRdb reprocessed the 5' RACE reads via MiXCR and lists one record per CDR3 protein. The table records approximately 800,000 distinct CDR3 sequences, around 25% of them present only once. This clonotype has a handful of counts. These same data were also listed under a study on T cells of mothers and their children.

Sequenced: blood. The chain combines TRBV5-1 with TRBJ2-7, with D perhaps matching TRBD2 (5 bases). The TCR sequence derives from a boy younger than 18 in good health. Here the CDR3 DNA reads TGCGCCAGCAGCCACACTGCCGGGGAGACCTACGAGCAGTACTTC. Its translation: CASSHTAGETYEQYF. Based on the CDR3 plus reference TRBV5-1 and TRBJ2-7, the full variable domain is KAGVTQTPRYLIKTRGQQVTLSCSPISGHRSVSWYQQTPGQGLQFLFEYFSETQRNKGNFPGRFSGRQFSNSRSEMNVSTLELGDSALYLCASSHTAGETYEQYFGPGTRLTVT.